The present T cell receptor beta chain was sequenced within a study of T cell clonality in common variable immunodeficiency. Overall study findings and caveats: CVID subjects shared fewer TCRbeta clones than healthy controls did. Fewer deletions and N-nucleotide insertions were reportedly seen in common variable immunodeficiency TCR beta sequences. Compared with healthy controls, CVID subjects showed increased TCRbeta clonality, mostly in about a third.

This table comes from immunoSEQ multiplex PCR, and its TCRdb copy is limited to in-frame clones, with some not included. Sampling found approximately 12,000 clones, none seen once. This clone has only a few counts. Its antigen is not known. The read falls 3 residues short of the CDR3 end, and the missing part is taken from the germline J gene. V was trimmed by 8 bases and J by 8 bases, leaving 10 bases between them. Per the germline V gene, CDR1 is MNHEY and CDR2 is SVGEGT. This CDR3 region has 11 residues. Both groups were predominantly of Caucasian heritage. Blood samples were heparinized, about 5 to 8 ml per donor.

The clonotype comes from a human donor with common variable immunodeficiency. The chain is built from TRBV6-2 or TRBV6-3 and TRBJ2-1, with D perhaps matching TRBD1 (6 bases). Source material: peripheral blood mononuclear cells. CDR3 DNA (partial): TGTGCCAGCTCCAGGGGTGATGAG. Amino acid sequence: CASSRGDE. The full CDR3 is CASSRGDEQFF.